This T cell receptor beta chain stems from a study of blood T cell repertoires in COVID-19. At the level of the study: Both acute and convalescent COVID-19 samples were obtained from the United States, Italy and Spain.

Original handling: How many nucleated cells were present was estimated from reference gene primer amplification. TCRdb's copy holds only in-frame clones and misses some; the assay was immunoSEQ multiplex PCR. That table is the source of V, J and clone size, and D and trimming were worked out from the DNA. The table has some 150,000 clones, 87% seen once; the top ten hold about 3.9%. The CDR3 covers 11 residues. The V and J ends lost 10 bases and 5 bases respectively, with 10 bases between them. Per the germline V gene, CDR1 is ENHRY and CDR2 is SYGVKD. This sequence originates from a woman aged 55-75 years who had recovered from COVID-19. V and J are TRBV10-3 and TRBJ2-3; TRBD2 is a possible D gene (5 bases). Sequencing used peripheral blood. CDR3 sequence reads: CATEARDTQYF. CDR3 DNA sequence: TGTGCCACGGAGGCTAGAGATACGCAGTATTTT.